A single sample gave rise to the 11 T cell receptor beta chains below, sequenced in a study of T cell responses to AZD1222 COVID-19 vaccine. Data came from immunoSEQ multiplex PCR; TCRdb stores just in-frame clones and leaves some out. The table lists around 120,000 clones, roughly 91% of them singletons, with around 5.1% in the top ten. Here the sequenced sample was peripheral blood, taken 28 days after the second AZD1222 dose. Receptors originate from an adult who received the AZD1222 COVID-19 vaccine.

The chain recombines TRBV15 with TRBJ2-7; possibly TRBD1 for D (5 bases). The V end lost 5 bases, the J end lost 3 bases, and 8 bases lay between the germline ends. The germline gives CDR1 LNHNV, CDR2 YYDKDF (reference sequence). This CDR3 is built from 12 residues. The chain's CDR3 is CATSLQGYEQYF. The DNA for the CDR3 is TGTGCCACCAGCTTGCAGGGCTACGAGCAGTACTTC. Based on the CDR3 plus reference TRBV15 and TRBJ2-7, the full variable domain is DAMVIQNPRYQVTQFGKPVTLSCSQTLNHNVMYWYQQKSSQAPKLLFHYYDKDFNNEADTPDNFQSRRPNTSFCFLDIRSPGLGDTAMYLCATSLQGYEQYFGPGTRLTVT.

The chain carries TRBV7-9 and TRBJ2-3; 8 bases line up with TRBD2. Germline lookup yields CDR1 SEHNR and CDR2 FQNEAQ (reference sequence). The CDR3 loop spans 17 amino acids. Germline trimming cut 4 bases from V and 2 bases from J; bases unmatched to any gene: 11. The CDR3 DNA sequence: TGTGCCAGCAGCTCACCATTACGCGGGGGGCCCACAGATACGCAGTATTTT. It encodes CASSSPLRGGPTDTQYF.

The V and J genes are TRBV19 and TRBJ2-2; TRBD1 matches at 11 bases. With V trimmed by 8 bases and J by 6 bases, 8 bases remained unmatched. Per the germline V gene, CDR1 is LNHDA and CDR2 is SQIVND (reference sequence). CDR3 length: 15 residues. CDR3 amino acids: CASAPGTGGAGELFF. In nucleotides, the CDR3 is TGTGCCAGTGCACCCGGGACAGGGGGTGCCGGGGAGCTGTTTTTT. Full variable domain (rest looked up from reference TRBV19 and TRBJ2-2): DGGITQSPKYLFRKEGQNVTLSCEQNLNHDAMYWYRQDPGQGLRLIYYSQIVNDFQKGDIAEGYSVSREKKESFPLTVTSAQKNPTAFYLCASAPGTGGAGELFFGEGSRLTVL.

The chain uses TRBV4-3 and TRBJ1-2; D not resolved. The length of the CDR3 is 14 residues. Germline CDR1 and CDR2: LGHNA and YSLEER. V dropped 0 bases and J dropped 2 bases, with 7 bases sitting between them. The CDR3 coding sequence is TGCGCCAGCAGCCAAGATGTCAGGAACTATGGCTACACCTTC. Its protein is CASSQDVRNYGYTF.

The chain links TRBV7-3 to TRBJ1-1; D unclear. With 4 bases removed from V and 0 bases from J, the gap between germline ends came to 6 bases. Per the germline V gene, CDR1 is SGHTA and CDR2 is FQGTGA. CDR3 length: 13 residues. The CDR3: CASSSSVNTEAFF. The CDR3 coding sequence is TGTGCCAGCAGCTCAAGTGTGAACACTGAAGCTTTCTTT.

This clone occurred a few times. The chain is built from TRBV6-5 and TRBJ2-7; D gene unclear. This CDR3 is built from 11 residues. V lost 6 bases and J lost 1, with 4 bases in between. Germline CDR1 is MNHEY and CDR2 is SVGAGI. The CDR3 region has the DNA TGTGCCAGCAGCCCGTCCTACGAGCAGTACTTC. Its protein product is CASSPSYEQYF.

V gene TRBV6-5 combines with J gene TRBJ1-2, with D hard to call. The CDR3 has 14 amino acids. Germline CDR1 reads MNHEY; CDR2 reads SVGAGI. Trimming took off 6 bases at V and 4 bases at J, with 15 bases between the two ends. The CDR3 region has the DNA TGTGCCAGCAGCCGTGGACGGACCTTCTATGGCTACACCTTC. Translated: CASSRGRTFYGYTF.

The CDR3 protein is CASSQEWSGPSYEQYF. As DNA, the CDR3 is TGCGCCAGCAGCCAAGAATGGAGCGGTCCTTCCTACGAGCAGTACTTC. The V call is TRBV4-3, the J call TRBJ2-7; maybe TRBD2 (5 bases). There are 16 residues in the CDR3. Germline V CDR1 and CDR2: LGHNA, YSLEER. Trimming cost V 0 bases and J 1 base, with 13 bases left between them.

The CDR3 nucleotides are TGTGCCAGCAGCCCAGGGACGCTGATCTACAATGAGCAGTTCTTC. This encodes CASSPGTLIYNEQFF. The rearrangement links TRBV5-8 to TRBJ2-1; D might be TRBD1 or TRBD2, each matching 5 bases. Germline V gene lookup returns CDR1 SGHTS and CDR2 YDEGEE. The CDR3 loop spans 15 amino acids. V lost 4 bases, J lost 3 bases, and 14 bases lay in between. Full variable domain (remainder filled in from reference TRBV5-8 and TRBJ2-1): EAGVTQSPTHLIKTRGQQATLRCSPISGHTSVYWYQQALGLGLQFLLWYDEGEERNRGNFPPRFSGRQFPNYSSELNVNALELEDSALYLCASSPGTLIYNEQFFGPGTRLTVL.

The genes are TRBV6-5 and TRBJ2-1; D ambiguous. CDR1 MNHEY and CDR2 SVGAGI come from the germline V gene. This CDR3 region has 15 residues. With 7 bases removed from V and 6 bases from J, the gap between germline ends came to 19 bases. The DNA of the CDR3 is TGTGCCAGCACCCCGGGTATAGTTGACCTCAATGAGCAGTTCTTC. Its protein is CASTPGIVDLNEQFF.

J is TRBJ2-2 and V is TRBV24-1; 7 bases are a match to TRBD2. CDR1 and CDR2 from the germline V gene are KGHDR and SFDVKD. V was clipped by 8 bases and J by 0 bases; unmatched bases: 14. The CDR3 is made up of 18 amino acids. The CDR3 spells CATNGTPGGFANTGELFF. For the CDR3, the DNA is TGTGCCACCAACGGGACTCCGGGGGGTTTTGCGAACACCGGGGAGCTGTTTTTT.